Sequencing of this T cell receptor (beta chain) was carried out in a study of cytomegalovirus exposure and HLA in healthy donors. At the time of sampling, donors were nominally healthy, though unrecorded immune exposures were likely. A note on this clone: Its antigen remains unknown.

PCR involved 60 Vbeta and 13 Jbeta primers. Assay used: immunoSEQ multiplex PCR; TCRdb lists only in-frame clones, some missing. Found here are about 110,000 clones, about 73% of them singletons; the top ten hold approximately 3.8%. Study-wide results and limits: Within an earlier analysis, most TCR beta V segments proved productive either about 90% or about 30% of the time. In a later analysis, at a false discovery rate of 0.05, under 20,000 TCR beta sequences were associated with HLA alleles.

The source of this sequence is a woman aged 40 to 50 in good health and CMV-seronegative. The sample taken for sequencing was PBMCs.

The CDR3 sequence is CASSYGGDYGYTF. DNA for the CDR3: TGTGCCAGCAGTTACGGGGGGGACTATGGCTACACCTTC. J is TRBJ1-2 and V is TRBV6-5; a possible D gene is TRBD1 (5 bases). CDR1 and CDR2 (germline): MNHEY, SVGAGI. This CDR3 is 13 amino acids long. Trimming took 2 bases from V and 3 from J, leaving 7 bases between them.